These T cell receptor beta chains were read from a single sample in a study of blood T cells in healthy people across ages. TCRdb reprocessed the 5' RACE reads with MiXCR, giving one entry per CDR3 protein. The table has around 1.7 million distinct CDR3 sequences, 25% to 30% seen once. The specimen was blood. The receptor set was obtained from a woman in her twenties or thirties in good health. CDR3s include the opening cysteine and the closing phenylalanine or tryptophan. The order of the fields is V gene, J gene, D gene, clone size, CDR3 DNA, CDR3 protein. D genes are given only for firm matches. Size is stated for part of the rows, as once, few or many counts, or as a class when the clone is expanded.

>TRBV14|TRBJ1-2|.|.
TGTGCCAGCAGCCAAGGATACAGGAACTATGGCTACACCTTC
CASSQGYRNYGYTF
>TRBV9|TRBJ2-7|.|many
TGTGCCAGCAGCTTACCAGGGCAAGCACAGTACTTC
CASSLPGQAQYF
>TRBV11-3|TRBJ2-1|TRBD2|once
TGTACCAGCAGCTTAGGGACTAGCGGCACCAATGAGCAGTTCTTC
CTSSLGTSGTNEQFF
>TRBV20-1|TRBJ2-7|.|many
TGCAGTGCTACAACAGGGACCCGAGCATCCTACGAGCAGTACTTC
CSATTGTRASYEQYF
>TRBV7-9|TRBJ2-5|.|once
TGTGCCAGCAGCCCCACTTCCGGGATGGGGTACTTC
CASSPTSGMGYF
>TRBV7-2|TRBJ2-7|.|.
TGTGCCAGCAGCTTAGGAGAGGGTCCCCCCTACGAGCAGTACTTC
CASSLGEGPPYEQYF
>TRBV7-2|TRBJ2-6|TRBD1|few
TGTGCCAGCAGCTTTTCGACAGGGATGTTAACTGGGGCCAACGTCCTGACTTTC
CASSFSTGMLTGANVLTF
>TRBV6-5|TRBJ2-5|.|.
TGTGCCAGCATATATGAGACCCAGTACTTC
CASIYETQYF
>TRBV28|TRBJ2-3|.|.
TGTGCCAGCAGTTTTTCGACAGTCGACGGAGATACGCAGTATTTT
CASSFSTVDGDTQYF
>TRBV29-1|TRBJ2-5|.|.
TGCAGCGTTGAAGATCGGGCCAATTTGAAAGAGACCCAGTACTTC
CSVEDRANLKETQYF
>TRBV5-4|TRBJ1-1|.|few
TGTGCCAGCAGCGGAAATGCCGAAGCTTTCTTT
CASSGNAEAFF
>TRBV6-1|TRBJ2-5|TRBD2|.
TGTGCCAGCAGTGAAGCCCCCACTAGCGGGGGGCCAGAGACCCAGTACTTC
CASSEAPTSGGPETQYF
>TRBV12-3/TRBV12-4|TRBJ1-6|TRBD1|few
TGTGCCAGCAGCTCTACGACAGGGTTTGGGTCACCCCTCCACTTT
CASSSTTGFGSPLHF
>TRBV12-3/TRBV12-4|TRBJ1-1|.|.
TGTGCCAGCAGTTTAGCAGGGGGGTCTGAAGCTTTCTTT
CASSLAGGSEAFF
>TRBV7-2|TRBJ2-5|TRBD2|few
TGTGCCAGCAGCCCCGGGACTAGCGGGAGGGCCGGGGAGACCCAGTACTTC
CASSPGTSGRAGETQYF
>TRBV7-9|TRBJ1-1|.|.
TGTGCCAGCAGCTTAGTCGGGAGGAACACTGAAGCTTTCTTT
CASSLVGRNTEAFF
>TRBV6-1|TRBJ1-1|.|.
TGTGCCAGAAGTCCGGACACGGGAGTGAACACTGAAGCTTTCTTT
CARSPDTGVNTEAFF
>TRBV5-1|TRBJ2-7|TRBD1|.
TGCGCCAGCAGCTTTGGAACAGGGGGCGGTTTAATGGACGAGCAGTACTTC
CASSFGTGGGLMDEQYF